This T cell receptor (beta chain) was sequenced for a study of shared clonotypes between healthy human individuals. Study outcomes and limitations: Naive CD4 clonotype sharing across a handful of donors was roughly 5%.

Partitioning of CD4+ cells yielded a CD45RA+ naive subset and a CD45RA-negative memory subset. J lost 0 bases, V lost 6 bases, and 6 bases had no gene match. Per the germline V gene, CDR1 is LNHDA and CDR2 is SQIVND (reference sequence). This CDR3 is 16 amino acids long. As to this clone: Its antigen is still unknown.

The material for each subset, its genomic DNA, was split evenly across several immunoSEQ plates. Approximately 200 ng DNA, around 30,000 T cell genomes, went into each sorted-subset replicate PCR. The protocol was immunoSEQ multiplex PCR, while the TCRdb copy is restricted to in-frame clones and leaves out a portion. This table has a few million clones, more than 80% appearing once. This sequence joins TRBV19 and TRBJ2-7; 12 nucleotides match TRBD2. The TCR comes from a man between 18 and 35 years old in good health. Sequenced material: naive CD4+ T cells sorted from blood. The subset here: CD45RA+ positively selected. CDR3 sequence (DNA): TGTGCCAGTAGCAGGACTAGCGGGACGAGCTCCTACGAGCAGTACTTC. Translation gives CASSRTSGTSSYEQYF.